Listed below are T cell receptor beta chains from one sample, sequenced in a study of shared clonotypes between healthy human individuals. TCRdb's copy holds only in-frame clones and misses some; the assay was immunoSEQ multiplex PCR. The repertoire holds about 2,200,000 clones, with roughly 91% as singletons. What was sequenced was naive CD8+ T cells from PBMCs. These receptors came from a man aged 18 to 30 in good health. Some clones in this sample may be carry-over from other donors' samples. Both conserved end residues are part of each CDR3. The D gene is left open where the match is weak. For some rows the clone size is stated as once, few or many, or as a class when expanded; others skip it.

TRBJ2-2 TRBV14 NA NA TGTGCCAGCAGCCAAGGGGCATGGTCCAGACCATTGAACACCGGGGAGCTGTTTTTT CASSQGAWSRPLNTGELFF
TRBJ2-7 TRBV4-1 NA NA TGCGCCAGCAGCCAAGAGTTCGGGACAATATACGAGCAGTACTTC CASSQEFGTIYEQYF
TRBJ2-3 TRBV7-9 NA NA TGTGCCAGCAGCCTCATATGGACTGGCTCCCCCAGCACAGATACGCAGTATTTT CASSLIWTGSPSTDTQYF
TRBJ2-1 TRBV5-4 TRBD2 NA TGTGCCAGCAGCTGGAAGCGGGAGGCCCTCAATGAGCAGTTCTTC CASSWKREALNEQFF
TRBJ2-7 TRBV7-3 NA NA TGTGCCAGCAGCTTAAGAGGGGTGGGCAGGGCGACAGACGAGCAGTACTTC CASSLRGVGRATDEQYF
TRBJ2-7 TRBV27 NA NA TGTGCCAGCAGTCCACCCGGGACTTTCTACGAGCAGTACTTC CASSPPGTFYEQYF
TRBJ2-3 TRBV7-6 NA NA TGTGCCAGCAGCTTAGACGTCTCTGGGATGACAGATACGCAGTATTTT CASSLDVSGMTDTQYF
TRBJ1-2 TRBV9 TRBD1 NA TGTGCCAGCAGCGACACAGGGGCCAACTATGGCTACACCTTC CASSDTGANYGYTF
TRBJ2-7 TRBV2 TRBD2 NA TGTGCCAGCAGTTCGGGACTAGCGGGAGACGAGCAGTACTTC CASSSGLAGDEQYF
TRBJ1-5 TRBV28 NA NA TGTGCCAGCAGTTTGCCCGGGACCCGGAATCAGCCCCAGCATTTT CASSLPGTRNQPQHF
TRBJ2-3 TRBV28 NA NA TGTGCCAGCAGTTTATTGCAGGGCAGGGCAGATACGCAGTATTTT CASSLLQGRADTQYF
TRBJ1-1 TRBV19 TRBD1 NA TGTGCCAGTAGGCCTGGAGGGGGCAACACTGAAGCTTTCTTT CASRPGGGNTEAFF
TRBJ2-3 TRBV7-2 NA NA TGTGCCAGCAGCTTAGCCGATACGCAGTATTTT CASSLADTQYF
TRBJ2-3 TRBV19 TRBD2 NA TGTGCCAGTAGTATAGGTGTTTATACTAGCGGGATCACAGATACGCAGTATTTT CASSIGVYTSGITDTQYF
TRBJ2-1 TRBV9 TRBD2 NA TGTGCCAGCAGCGCCCAGGGGAGGACTAGCGGGAGTGGGAATGAGCAGTTCTTC CASSAQGRTSGSGNEQFF
TRBJ1-1 TRBV29-1 NA NA TGCAGCGTTTCGGGGATGAACACTGAAGCTTTCTTT CSVSGMNTEAFF
TRBJ2-2 TRBV9 NA once TGTGCCAGCAGCGTAGTGCGGGAGAACACCGGGGAGCTGTTTTTT CASSVVRENTGELFF
TRBJ2-7 TRBV19 TRBD2 NA TGTGCCAGTAGTAGAACTAGCGGGATATCCTACGAGCAGTACTTC CASSRTSGISYEQYF
TRBJ2-2 TRBV2 NA NA TGTGCCAGCAGGGGGGGCATTAGCGACCTTACGGAGCTGTTTTTT CASRGGISDLTELFF
TRBJ2-5 TRBV27 NA NA TGTGCCAGCAGTTTAGTCGTAAAAGAGACCCAGTACTTC CASSLVVKETQYF
TRBJ2-3 TRBV25-1 NA NA TGTGCCAGCAGTGTACACAGGGGGGGGCCCACAGATACGCAGTATTTT CASSVHRGGPTDTQYF
TRBJ2-5 TRBV4-2 NA NA TGTGCCAGCAGCGTACGGGACGCCGCAACCGTACAAGAGACCCAGTACTTC CASSVRDAATVQETQYF
TRBJ1-6 TRBV7-9 NA NA TGTGCCAGCAGCCCTTCTCTCAATTCACCCCTCCACTTT CASSPSLNSPLHF
TRBJ2-3 TRBV2 NA NA TGTGCCAGCAGTCTCGGACAGGACTATAGCACAGATACGCAGTATTTT CASSLGQDYSTDTQYF